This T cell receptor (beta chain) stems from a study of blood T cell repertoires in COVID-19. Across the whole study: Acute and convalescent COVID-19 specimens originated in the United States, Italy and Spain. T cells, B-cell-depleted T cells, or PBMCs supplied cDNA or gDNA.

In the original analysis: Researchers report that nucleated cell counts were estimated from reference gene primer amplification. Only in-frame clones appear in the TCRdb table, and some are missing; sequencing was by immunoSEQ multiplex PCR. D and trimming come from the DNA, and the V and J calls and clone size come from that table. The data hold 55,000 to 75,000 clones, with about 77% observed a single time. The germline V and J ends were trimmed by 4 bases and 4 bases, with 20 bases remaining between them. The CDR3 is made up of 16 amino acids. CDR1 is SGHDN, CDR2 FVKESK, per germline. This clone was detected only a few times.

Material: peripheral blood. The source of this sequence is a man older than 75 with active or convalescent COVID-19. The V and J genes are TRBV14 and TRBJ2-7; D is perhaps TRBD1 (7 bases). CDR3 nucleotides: TGTGCCAGCAGCCGCCACCGTGCAGGGGGGACTTACGAGCAGTACTTC. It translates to CASSRHRAGGTYEQYF. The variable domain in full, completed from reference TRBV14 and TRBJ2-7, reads EAGVTQFPSHSVIEKGQTVTLRCDPISGHDNLYWYRRVMGKEIKFLLHFVKESKQDESGMPNNRFLAERTGGTYSTLKVQPAELEDSGVYFCASSRHRAGGTYEQYFGPGTRLTVT.